The 5 T cell receptor beta chains listed next were all sequenced from one sample in a study of T-cell memory formation after mild COVID-19 (dated by TCRdb to the early 2020s). Libraries were constructed by 5' RACE. Instrument used: Illumina NovaSeq 6000. TCRdb reanalyzed the raw reads on its own, using fastp at Q25 for trimming and MiXCR for clone calling, and kept in-frame beta chains. Merged by CDR3 protein, the rows form single entries marked with the most common genes and DNA. Here the sample has about 110,000 distinct CDR3 sequences; over 15% occur a single time. The ten largest account for 28% of the sample. The sequenced material came from PBMCs or a T cell subset sorted from them (not recorded which). These receptors originate from an adult woman who had mild COVID-19 (a few samples of this study predate the infection). The sample titles of this study are shuffled in the database, so cell type and time point are left out; the donor was told from shared clones.

The chain recombines TRBV9 with TRBJ2-5, with 10 bases that match TRBD1. The trim removed 4 bases at V and 4 bases at J, leaving 7 bases unmatched. The CDR3 extends over 15 amino acids. CDR1 is SGDLS, CDR2 YYNGEE, per germline. The CDR3 sequence is CASSPGTGEVETQYF. The CDR3 nucleotides read TGTGCCAGCAGCCCAGGGACAGGGGAAGTAGAGACCCAGTACTTC.

This chain uses TRBV18 with TRBJ2-7; a possible D gene is TRBD2 (6 bases). Trimming stripped 2 bases from V and 4 bases from J, with 12 bases between. The CDR3 sequence is 14 residues long. Germline loops: CDR1 KGHSH, CDR2 LQKENI. CDR3: CASSPGGAMYEQYF. The CDR3 nucleotides read TGTGCCAGCTCACCAGGCGGGGCGATGTACGAGCAGTACTTC.

This chain joins TRBV7-6 and TRBJ1-1; no reliable D call. This CDR3 spans 13 amino acids. Germline V gene lookup returns CDR1 SGHVS and CDR2 FNYEAQ. Trimming removed 5 bases from V and 3 bases from J, with 10 bases in between. CDR3 bases: TGTGCCAGCAGCATACCGGAAGACACTGAAGCTTTCTTT. It is translated as CASSIPEDTEAFF.

V and J are TRBV7-8 and TRBJ2-3; 12 bases are shared with TRBD2. This CDR3 has 17 amino acids. V trimming: 5 bases; J trimming: 2 bases; junction bases outside the gene matches: 8. Germline-derived CDR1 and CDR2 are SGHVS and FQNEAQ. The CDR3 here is CASSRTGLAGITDTQYF. The CDR3 DNA is TGTGCCAGCAGCAGAACCGGACTAGCGGGGATCACAGATACGCAGTATTTT.

This chain uses TRBV12-3 or TRBV12-4 with TRBJ1-5, with 11 bases aligning to TRBD1. The V gene end was trimmed by 7 bases and the J gene end by 5 bases; junction bases not matched to a gene: 16. CDR3 size: 18 residues. In DNA form, the CDR3 reads TGTGCCAGCACCCAAATGGACAGGGGGCGAGCTTACTATCAGCCCCAGCATTTT. Its translation: CASTQMDRGRAYYQPQHF.